This TCR beta chain derives from a study of T cell responses to AZD1222 COVID-19 vaccine. Study-level findings and limits: Of the AZD1222 recipients, only five to seven were seropositive at baseline.

Pooling was applied to second doses at about 4 or about 12 weeks. This table comes from immunoSEQ multiplex PCR, and its TCRdb copy is limited to in-frame clones, with some not included. The data show about 90,000 clones, with 85% seen just once and more than 3.5% held by the top ten. Germline CDR1 and CDR2: SGHTA and FQGTGA. The CDR3 contains 13 residues. V was cut by 3 bases and J by 7 bases, with 10 bases left in between. Note on this clone: Its specificity is not known.

The sequencing here drew on peripheral blood, taken 28 days after the second AZD1222 dose. This TCR came from an adult who received the AZD1222 COVID-19 vaccine. The chain links TRBV7-3 to TRBJ2-1; D not certain. The CDR3 bases are TGTGCCAGCAGCTTTGGCCCCCTGAATGAGCAGTTCTTC. Translating gives CASSFGPLNEQFF.